Reported below is one T cell receptor beta chain. Only in-frame clones appear in the TCRdb table, and some are missing; sequencing was by immunoSEQ multiplex PCR. This repertoire shows approximately 59,000 clones, approximately 92% found once; its top ten account for roughly 5.2%. This entry is derived from a study of cytomegalovirus exposure and HLA in healthy donors. Separate from the roughly 720-subject first cohort was the approximately 110-subject validation cohort, to which the donors belonged. J lost 5 bases, V lost 5 bases, and 14 bases had no gene match. In germline, CDR1 is SGHDT, CDR2 YYEEEE. The CDR3 has 16 residues.

Sequences were obtained from PBMCs. This chain uses TRBV5-6 with TRBJ2-7, with 9 bases aligning to TRBD2. This clonotype originated in a man aged 18 to 29 in good health and CMV-seropositive. The CDR3 nucleotides read TGTGCCAGCAGTGCACCCCCGGGACTAGCTACAGACGAGCAGTACTTC. Encoded protein: CASSAPPGLATDEQYF.